These 22 T cell receptor beta chains came from one sample sequenced in a study of T-cell memory formation after mild COVID-19. A single record per CDR3 protein comes from TCRdb applying MiXCR to the 5' RACE reads. This table holds 500,000 to 550,000 distinct CDR3 sequences, roughly 22% found once. The sample comprised PBMCs or a T cell subset sorted from them (not recorded which). The receptors originated from an adult woman who had mild COVID-19 (a few samples of this study predate the infection). Cell type and time point are not known.

V is TRBV19 and J is TRBJ1-1; 7 bases are shared with TRBD1. The germline V gene encodes CDR1 LNHDA and CDR2 SQIVND (reference sequence). Trimming removed 1 base from V and 3 bases from J; junction bases left unmatched: 5. The CDR3 totals 15 residues. For the CDR3, the DNA is TGTGCCAGTAGTATAGTGAGGACAGGCTACACTGAAGCTTTCTTT. It codes for CASSIVRTGYTEAFF.

The chain has TRBV5-4 and TRBJ2-7; TRBD1 matches at 7 bases. V was pared by 2 bases and J by 1 base, with 9 bases of the junction left unmatched. This CDR3 comprises 16 residues. Germline V gives CDR1 SGHNT, CDR2 YYREEE (reference sequence). CDR3 bases: TGTGCCAGCAGCTTAGAAGACCGGGACAGTTCCTACGAGCAGTACTTC. Encoded protein: CASSLEDRDSSYEQYF. Variable domain in full (rest from reference TRBV5-4 and TRBJ2-7): ETGVTQSPTHLIKTRGQQVTLRCSSQSGHNTVSWYQQALGQGPQFIFQYYREEENGRGNFPPRFSGLQFPNYSSELNVNALELDDSALYLCASSLEDRDSSYEQYFGPGTRLTVT.

Only a few counts were recorded for this clonotype. V is TRBV7-9 and J is TRBJ2-1; a weak D match, TRBD1 (5 bases). Germline V gives CDR1 SEHNR, CDR2 FQNEAQ (reference sequence). CDR3 length: 13 amino acids. The V end was cut by 5 bases, the J end by 8 bases, with 13 bases between. This CDR3 is CASSPPPRDEQFF. The DNA of the CDR3 is TGTGCCAGCAGCCCACCGCCCAGGGATGAGCAGTTCTTC.

The chain employs TRBV20-1 and TRBJ1-2; D is unclear. The V gene's germline CDR1 is DFQATT and CDR2 SNEGSKA (reference sequence). There are 13 residues in the CDR3. V lost 1 base and J 2 bases, leaving 8 bases between the germline ends. The CDR3 DNA sequence: TGCAGTGCTAGAGGGCAAGCCAACTATGGCTACACCTTC. This translates into CSARGQANYGYTF.

This clonotype was observed a handful of times. This sequence joins TRBV12-3 or TRBV12-4 and TRBJ1-2; no firm D call. V gave up 5 bases and J gave up 0 bases, with 4 bases separating them. The CDR3 spans 12 residues. CDR3 DNA sequence: TGTGCCAGCAGTCCATCTAACTATGGCTACACCTTC. Amino acids: CASSPSNYGYTF.

This chain joins TRBV5-1 and TRBJ2-5; the D gene is possibly TRBD1 (5 bases). The CDR3 has 17 residues. V was pared by 0 bases and J by 2 bases, with 17 bases between. Germline CDR1 reads SGHRS; CDR2 reads YFSETQ. DNA of the CDR3: TGCGCCAGCAGCTTGGGGGGCTCCGCGGTAGAGCAAGAGACCCAGTACTTC. It codes for CASSLGGSAVEQETQYF.

The table lists this clonotype with a few counts. Here the CDR3 DNA reads TGTGCCTGGAGTTTACGATCTGACACCGGGGAGCTGTTTTTT. It yields the protein CAWSLRSDTGELFF. The V call is TRBV30, the J call TRBJ2-2; D unresolved. This CDR3 has 14 residues. Germline values: CDR1 GTSNPN, CDR2 SVGIG (reference sequence). V shed 2 bases and J shed 3 bases, with 10 bases lying between them.

This clonotype has only a few counts. The V gene is TRBV7-9, the J gene TRBJ2-1, with TRBD2 matching 12 bases. The CDR3 sequence is 15 residues long. V was clipped by 9 bases and J by 10 bases; unmatched bases: 13. CDR1 SEHNR and CDR2 FQNEAQ come from the germline V gene (reference sequence). CDR3: CASEPGLAGFGEQFF. The CDR3 DNA follows: TGTGCCAGTGAGCCGGGACTAGCGGGCTTTGGGGAGCAGTTCTTC.

This rearrangement joins TRBV4-3 to TRBJ2-1; D may be TRBD2 (5 bases). Deletions cut 0 bases from V and 15 bases from J, with 15 bases between. From germline, CDR1 is LGHNA and CDR2 YSLEER. The CDR3 spans 13 residues. For the CDR3, the DNA is TGCGCCAGCAGCCAAGATGGTGGACTTAGAATGTTCTTC. It translates to CASSQDGGLRMFF.

This chain connects TRBV20-1 to TRBJ2-3; 12 nucleotides match TRBD2. The trim removed 6 bases at V and 4 bases at J, leaving 8 bases unmatched. In germline, CDR1 is DFQATT, CDR2 SNEGSKA (reference sequence). The CDR3 runs 15 residues. The DNA for the CDR3 is TGCAGTGCGGCGGCTAGCGGGAGGGTGGCAGATACGCAGTATTTT. It specifies CSAAASGRVADTQYF.

A few counts support this clonotype. The chain joins TRBV6-5 to TRBJ1-2, with D tentatively TRBD1 (6 bases). The CDR3 consists of 15 residues. The V end lost 6 bases, the J end lost 0 bases, and 14 bases lay between the germline ends. The germline V gene has CDR1 MNHEY and CDR2 SVGAGI. CDR3 nucleotides: TGTGCCAGCAGGAGTCGCACAGGGACTAACTATGGCTACACCTTC. Encoded protein: CASRSRTGTNYGYTF.

This clonotype came up once. V and J are TRBV11-2 and TRBJ2-1; no clear D. The CDR3 consists of 15 residues. V lost 1 base and J 4 bases, leaving 11 bases between the germline ends. Germline values: CDR1 SGHAT, CDR2 FQNNGV. CDR3 nucleotide sequence: TGTGCCAGCAGCTTAGGGCGACCCGCTTACAATGAGCAGTTCTTC. Its translation: CASSLGRPAYNEQFF. Together with reference TRBV11-2 and TRBJ2-1, the CDR3 gives the full variable domain: EAGVAQSPRYKIIEKRQSVAFWCNPISGHATLYWYQQILGQGPKLLIQFQNNGVVDDSQLPKDRFSAERLKGVDSTLKIQPAKLEDSAVYLCASSLGRPAYNEQFFGPGTRLTVL.

The chain links TRBV9 to TRBJ2-7, with D maybe TRBD1 (5 bases). V was trimmed by 1 base and J by 4 bases, leaving 12 bases between them. Per the germline V gene, CDR1 is SGDLS and CDR2 is YYNGEE. There are 14 residues in the CDR3. The DNA of the CDR3 is TGTGCCAGCAGCGTAACAGGTCAGGAGTACGAGCAGTACTTC. The encoded protein is CASSVTGQEYEQYF.

This clonotype was seen ten or more times. This rearrangement joins TRBV5-6 to TRBJ2-1; D may be TRBD1 or TRBD2 (5 bases each). The CDR3 length is 14 residues. Germline assignment: CDR1 SGHDT and CDR2 YYEEEE. The germline V and J ends were trimmed by 4 bases and 5 bases, with 13 bases remaining between them. The DNA for the CDR3 is TGTGCCAGCAGCCCCGAGGGACGGCACAATGAGCAGTTCTTC. Translating it yields CASSPEGRHNEQFF.

This clonotype was found a few times. The chain employs TRBV5-1 and TRBJ2-5; the match to TRBD2 covers 12 bases. The CDR3 has 17 residues. V was pared by 5 bases and J by 2 bases, with 10 bases of the junction left unmatched. The germline gives CDR1 SGHRS, CDR2 YFSETQ. The CDR3 DNA sequence: TGCGCCAGCAGTCCGAGGACTAGCGGGGCCCCTCAAGAGACCCAGTACTTC. Translating it yields CASSPRTSGAPQETQYF.

This clonotype was counted a few times. J is TRBJ1-1 and V is TRBV12-3 or TRBV12-4; possibly TRBD1 for D (5 bases). With 6 bases removed from V and 1 base from J, the gap between germline ends came to 15 bases. The CDR3 is 15 amino acids. Written as DNA, the CDR3 is TGTGCCAGCAGCCCATATGGCGGGGGGAACACTGAAGCTTTCTTT. Its translation: CASSPYGGGNTEAFF.

This clonotype appeared a few times. This chain connects TRBV5-1 to TRBJ2-2; D uncertain. Germline loops: CDR1 SGHRS, CDR2 YFSETQ. Trimming removed 4 bases at V and 0 bases at J, with 7 bases between. The CDR3 is made up of 14 amino acids. In nucleotides, the CDR3 is TGCGCCAGCAGCGCACCAGCGAACACCGGGGAGCTGTTTTTT. This codes for CASSAPANTGELFF.

The rearrangement joins TRBV3-1 to TRBJ2-5; 9 bases are a match to TRBD2. The germline CDR1 and CDR2 sequences are LGHDT and YNNKEL (reference sequence). Trimming took 0 bases from V and 3 from J; bases not matched to a gene: 8. The CDR3 extends over 17 amino acids. The CDR3 loop is CASSQDPQVAGEETQYF. CDR3 sequence (DNA): TGTGCCAGCAGCCAAGATCCTCAGGTAGCGGGGGAAGAGACCCAGTACTTC.

J is TRBJ1-1 and V is TRBV29-1, with D uncertain. V gave up 4 bases and J gave up 1 base, with 13 bases separating them. CDR1 is SQVTM, CDR2 ANQGSEA, per germline. This CDR3 is 14 amino acids long. CDR3 in DNA: TGCAGCGTTGGACCAATGACATCGAACACTGAAGCTTTCTTT. Translated, it gives CSVGPMTSNTEAFF.

This clonotype showed up just a few times. The chain has TRBV5-6 and TRBJ2-5; possible D gene TRBD2, 7 bases. Per the germline V gene, CDR1 is SGHDT and CDR2 is YYEEEE. Trimming shortened V by 4 bases and J by 5 bases, and 21 bases separated the two germline ends. The CDR3 totals 16 residues. The CDR3 reads CASSRSGTLWLETQYF. DNA of the CDR3: TGTGCCAGCAGCCGAAGCGGGACACTTTGGCTGGAGACCCAGTACTTC. Full variable domain (rest looked up from reference TRBV5-6 and TRBJ2-5): DAGVTQSPTHLIKTRGQQVTLRCSPKSGHDTVSWYQQALGQGPQFIFQYYEEEERQRGNFPDRFSGHQFPNYSSELNVNALLLGDSALYLCASSRSGTLWLETQYFGPGTRLLVL.

The chain is built from TRBV20-1 and TRBJ1-2; D remains unclear. There are 13 residues in the CDR3. Germline values: CDR1 DFQATT, CDR2 SNEGSKA (reference sequence). V was cut by 0 bases and J by 7 bases, with 12 bases left in between. The CDR3 protein is CSARDPGWSGYTF. CDR3 coding DNA: TGCAGTGCTAGAGATCCGGGTTGGAGTGGCTACACCTTC.

This clonotype has ten or more counts. This chain joins TRBV29-1 and TRBJ1-3; unclear D gene. The CDR3 totals 14 residues. Looked up from germline, CDR1 is SQVTM and CDR2 is ANQGSEA. Deletions cut 4 bases from V and 5 bases from J, with 15 bases between. This CDR3 reads CSVVLVNGRNTIYF. CDR3 nucleotides: TGCAGCGTTGTTCTGGTAAACGGCAGAAACACCATATATTTT.